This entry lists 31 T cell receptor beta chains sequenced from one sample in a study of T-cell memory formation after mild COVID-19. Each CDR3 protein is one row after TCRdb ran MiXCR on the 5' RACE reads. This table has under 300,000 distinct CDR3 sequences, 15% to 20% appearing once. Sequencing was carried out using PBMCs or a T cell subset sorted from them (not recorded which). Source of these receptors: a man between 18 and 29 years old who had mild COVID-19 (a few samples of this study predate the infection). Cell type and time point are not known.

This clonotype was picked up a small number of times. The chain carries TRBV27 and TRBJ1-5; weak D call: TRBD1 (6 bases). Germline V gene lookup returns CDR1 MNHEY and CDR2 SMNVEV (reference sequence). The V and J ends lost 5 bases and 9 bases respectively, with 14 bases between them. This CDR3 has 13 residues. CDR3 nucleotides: TGTGCCAGCAGTGTGGACCGAGGGGGGCCCCAGCATTTT. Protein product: CASSVDRGGPQHF.

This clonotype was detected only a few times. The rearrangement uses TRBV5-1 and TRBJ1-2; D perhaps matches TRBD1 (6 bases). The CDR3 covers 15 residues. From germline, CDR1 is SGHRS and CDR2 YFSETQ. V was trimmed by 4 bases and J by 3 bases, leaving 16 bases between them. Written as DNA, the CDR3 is TGCGCCAGCAGCCCCGAATTACAGGGCGACTATGGCTACACCTTC. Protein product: CASSPELQGDYGYTF. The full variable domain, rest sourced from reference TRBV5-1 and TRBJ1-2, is KAGVTQTPRYLIKTRGQQVTLSCSPISGHRSVSWYQQTPGQGLQFLFEYFSETQRNKGNFPGRFSGRQFSNSRSEMNVSTLELGDSALYLCASSPELQGDYGYTFGSGTRLTVV.

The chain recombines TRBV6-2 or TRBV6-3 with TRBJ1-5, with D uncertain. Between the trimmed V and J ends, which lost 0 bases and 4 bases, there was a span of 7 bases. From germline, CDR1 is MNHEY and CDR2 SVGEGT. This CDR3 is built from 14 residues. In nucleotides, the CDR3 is TGTGCCAGCAGTTACTCGGGTCTAAATCAGCCCCAGCATTTT. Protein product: CASSYSGLNQPQHF.

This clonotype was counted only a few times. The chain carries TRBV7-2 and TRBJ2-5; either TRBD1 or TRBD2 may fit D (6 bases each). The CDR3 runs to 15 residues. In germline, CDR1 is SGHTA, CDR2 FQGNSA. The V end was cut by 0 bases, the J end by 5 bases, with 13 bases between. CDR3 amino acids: CASSLAQGRTETQYF. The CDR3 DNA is TGTGCCAGCAGCTTAGCCCAGGGGAGGACGGAGACCCAGTACTTC.

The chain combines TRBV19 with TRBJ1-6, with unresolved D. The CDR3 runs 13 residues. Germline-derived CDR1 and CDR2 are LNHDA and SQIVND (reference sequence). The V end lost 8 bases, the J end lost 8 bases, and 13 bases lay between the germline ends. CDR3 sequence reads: CASSGSGDSPLHF. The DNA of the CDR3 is TGTGCCAGTTCCGGGTCGGGTGATTCACCCCTCCACTTT.

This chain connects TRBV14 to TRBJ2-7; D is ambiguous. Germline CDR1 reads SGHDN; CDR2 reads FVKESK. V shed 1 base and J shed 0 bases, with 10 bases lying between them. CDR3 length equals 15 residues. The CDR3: CASSQGLGHSYEQYF. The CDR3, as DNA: TGTGCCAGCAGCCAAGGTCTCGGTCACTCCTACGAGCAGTACTTC. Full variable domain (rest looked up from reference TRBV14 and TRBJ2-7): EAGVTQFPSHSVIEKGQTVTLRCDPISGHDNLYWYRRVMGKEIKFLLHFVKESKQDESGMPNNRFLAERTGGTYSTLKVQPAELEDSGVYFCASSQGLGHSYEQYFGPGTRLTVT.

CDR3 sequence reads: CASSYTGTTNYGYTF. For the CDR3, the DNA is TGTGCCAGCAGTTATACCGGGACTACTAACTATGGCTACACCTTC. This chain uses TRBV6-5 with TRBJ1-2; possible D gene TRBD1, 5 bases. Germline loops: CDR1 MNHEY, CDR2 SVGAGI. Trimming removed 3 bases from V and 0 bases from J, with 11 bases in between. This CDR3 is built from 15 residues.

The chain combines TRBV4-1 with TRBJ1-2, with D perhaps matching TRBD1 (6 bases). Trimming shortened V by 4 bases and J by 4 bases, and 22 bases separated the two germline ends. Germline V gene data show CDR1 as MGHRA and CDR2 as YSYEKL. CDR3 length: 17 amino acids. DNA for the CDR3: TGCGCCAGCAGCCCCGAAGGCGGGGGCAGAGAGCTCTATGGCTACACCTTC. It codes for CASSPEGGGRELYGYTF.

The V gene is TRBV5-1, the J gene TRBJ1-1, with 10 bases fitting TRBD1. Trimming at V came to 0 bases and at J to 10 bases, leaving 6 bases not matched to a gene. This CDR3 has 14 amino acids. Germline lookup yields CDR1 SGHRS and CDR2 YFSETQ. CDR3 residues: CASSLAPDRGRAFF. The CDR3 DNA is TGCGCCAGCAGCTTGGCCCCCGACAGGGGGCGAGCTTTCTTT.

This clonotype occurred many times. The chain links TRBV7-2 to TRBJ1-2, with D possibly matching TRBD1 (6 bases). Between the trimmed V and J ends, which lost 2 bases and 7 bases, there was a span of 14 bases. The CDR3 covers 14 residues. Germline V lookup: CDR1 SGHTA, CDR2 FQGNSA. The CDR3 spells CASSLTQGLGGYTF. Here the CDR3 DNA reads TGTGCCAGCAGCTTAACCCAGGGGCTGGGTGGCTACACCTTC.

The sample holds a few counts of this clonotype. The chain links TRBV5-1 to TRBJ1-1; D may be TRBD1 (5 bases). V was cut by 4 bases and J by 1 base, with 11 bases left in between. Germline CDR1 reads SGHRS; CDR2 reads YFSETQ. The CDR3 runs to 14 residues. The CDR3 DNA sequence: TGCGCCAGCAGCCCCCCCGGGGGGAACACTGAAGCTTTCTTT. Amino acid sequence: CASSPPGGNTEAFF.

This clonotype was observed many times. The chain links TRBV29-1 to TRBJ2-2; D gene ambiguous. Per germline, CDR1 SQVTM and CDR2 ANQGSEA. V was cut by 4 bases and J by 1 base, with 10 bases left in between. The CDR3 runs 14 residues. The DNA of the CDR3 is TGCAGCGTTGGAGGTCGATTGAACACCGGGGAGCTGTTTTTT. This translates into CSVGGRLNTGELFF.

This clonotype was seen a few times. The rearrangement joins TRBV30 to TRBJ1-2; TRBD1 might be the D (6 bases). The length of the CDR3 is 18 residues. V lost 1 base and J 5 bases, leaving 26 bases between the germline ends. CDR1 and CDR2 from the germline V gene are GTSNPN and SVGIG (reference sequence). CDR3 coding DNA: TGTGCCTGGAGTGACCTCCCCGGGGGGGGCGCCCGGGGATATGGCTACACCTTC. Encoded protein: CAWSDLPGGGARGYGYTF.

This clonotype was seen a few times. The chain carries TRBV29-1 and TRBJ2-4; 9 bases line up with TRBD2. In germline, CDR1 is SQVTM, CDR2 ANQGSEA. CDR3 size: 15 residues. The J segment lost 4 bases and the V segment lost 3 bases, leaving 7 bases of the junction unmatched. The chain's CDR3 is CSVDVAGVQKNIQYF. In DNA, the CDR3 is TGCAGCGTTGACGTAGCGGGGGTGCAAAAAAACATTCAGTACTTC. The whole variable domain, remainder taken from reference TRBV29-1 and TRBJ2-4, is SAVISQKPSRDICQRGTSLTIQCQVDSQVTMMFWYRQQPGQSLTLIATANQGSEATYESGFVIDKFPISRPNLTFSTLTVSNMSPEDSSIYLCSVDVAGVQKNIQYFGAGTRLSVL.

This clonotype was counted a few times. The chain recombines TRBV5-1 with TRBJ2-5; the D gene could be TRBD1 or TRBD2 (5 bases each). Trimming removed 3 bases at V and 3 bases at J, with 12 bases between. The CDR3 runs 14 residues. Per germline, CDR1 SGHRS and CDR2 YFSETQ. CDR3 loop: CASSSTGPEETQYF. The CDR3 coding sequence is TGCGCCAGCAGCTCTACGGGACCGGAAGAGACCCAGTACTTC.

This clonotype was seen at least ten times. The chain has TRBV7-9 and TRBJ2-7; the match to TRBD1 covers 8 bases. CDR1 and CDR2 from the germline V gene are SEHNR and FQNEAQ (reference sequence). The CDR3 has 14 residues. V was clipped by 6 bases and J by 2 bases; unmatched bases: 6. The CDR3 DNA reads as TGTGCCAGCAGACCGACAGGGGCGGCCTACGAGCAGTACGTC. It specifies CASRPTGAAYEQYV.

CDR3 amino acids: CASSSTSGGIYEQFF. CDR3 DNA: TGTGCCAGCAGCTCGACTAGCGGGGGTATTTATGAGCAGTTCTTC. This chain uses TRBV7-2 with TRBJ2-1; 12 bases agree with TRBD2. From germline, CDR1 is SGHTA and CDR2 FQGNSA. The J segment lost 8 bases and the V segment lost 4 bases, leaving 6 bases of the junction unmatched. The CDR3 sequence is 15 residues long.

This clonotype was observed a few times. Here the CDR3 DNA reads TGTGCCAGCAGCGTAGCGACAGGGTGGGAGACCCAGTACTTC. This encodes CASSVATGWETQYF. The chain recombines TRBV9 with TRBJ2-5; 7 bases align to TRBD1. This CDR3 spans 14 amino acids. The trim removed 0 bases at V and 5 bases at J, leaving 4 bases unmatched. The germline CDR1 and CDR2 sequences are SGDLS and YYNGEE.

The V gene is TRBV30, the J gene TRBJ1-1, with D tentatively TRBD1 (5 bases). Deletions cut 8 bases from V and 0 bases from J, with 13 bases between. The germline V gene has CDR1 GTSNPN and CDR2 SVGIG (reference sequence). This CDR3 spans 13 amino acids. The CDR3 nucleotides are TGTGCCGGGGACCGAGAAATGAACACTGAAGCTTTCTTT. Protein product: CAGDREMNTEAFF.

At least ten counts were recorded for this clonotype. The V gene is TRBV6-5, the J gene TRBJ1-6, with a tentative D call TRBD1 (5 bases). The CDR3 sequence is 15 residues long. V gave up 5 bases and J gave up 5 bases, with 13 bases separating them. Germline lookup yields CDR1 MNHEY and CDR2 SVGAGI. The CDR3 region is CASSDPGGDNSPLHF. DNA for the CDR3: TGTGCCAGCAGTGACCCGGGGGGGGATAATTCACCCCTCCACTTT.

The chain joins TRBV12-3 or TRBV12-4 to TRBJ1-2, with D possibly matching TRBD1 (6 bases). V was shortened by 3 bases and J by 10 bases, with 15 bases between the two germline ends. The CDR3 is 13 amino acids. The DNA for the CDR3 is TGTGCCAGCAGTTTCCAGGGGAACGGAGACTACACCTTC. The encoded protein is CASSFQGNGDYTF.

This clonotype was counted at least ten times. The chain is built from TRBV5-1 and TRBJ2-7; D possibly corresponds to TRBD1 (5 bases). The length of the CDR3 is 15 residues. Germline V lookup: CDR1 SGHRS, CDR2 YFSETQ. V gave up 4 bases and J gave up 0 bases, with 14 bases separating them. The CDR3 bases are TGCGCCAGCAGCCGTTCTACAGGAAGCTCCTACGAGCAGTACTTC. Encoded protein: CASSRSTGSSYEQYF.

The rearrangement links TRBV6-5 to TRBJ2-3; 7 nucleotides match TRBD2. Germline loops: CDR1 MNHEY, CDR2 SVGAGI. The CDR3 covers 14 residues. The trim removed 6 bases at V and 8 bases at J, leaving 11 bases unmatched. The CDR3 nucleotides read TGTGCCAGCAGCCGAGCTAGCGGCCTCCTTACGCAGTATTTT. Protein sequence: CASSRASGLLTQYF.

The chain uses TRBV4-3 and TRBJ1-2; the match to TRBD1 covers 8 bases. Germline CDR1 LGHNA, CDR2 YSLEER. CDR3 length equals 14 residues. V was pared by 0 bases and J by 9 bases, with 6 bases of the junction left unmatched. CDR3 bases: TGCGCCAGCAGCCAAGACAGGGGGCATAGGAGCTACACCTTC. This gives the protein CASSQDRGHRSYTF.

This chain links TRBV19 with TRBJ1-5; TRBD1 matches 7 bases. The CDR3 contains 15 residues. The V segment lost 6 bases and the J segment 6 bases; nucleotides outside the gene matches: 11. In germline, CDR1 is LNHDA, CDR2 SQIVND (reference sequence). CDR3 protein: CASSLLRGRGQPQHF. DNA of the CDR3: TGTGCCAGTAGCCTGCTGAGGGGGCGCGGTCAGCCCCAGCATTTT.

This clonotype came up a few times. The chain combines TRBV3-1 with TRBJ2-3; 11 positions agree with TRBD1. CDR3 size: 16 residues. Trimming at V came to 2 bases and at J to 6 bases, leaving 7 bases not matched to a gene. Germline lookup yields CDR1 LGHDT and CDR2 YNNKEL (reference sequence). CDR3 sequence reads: CASSQTSGTGGDTQYF. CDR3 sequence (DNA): TGTGCCAGCAGCCAAACCTCCGGGACAGGGGGGGATACGCAGTATTTT.

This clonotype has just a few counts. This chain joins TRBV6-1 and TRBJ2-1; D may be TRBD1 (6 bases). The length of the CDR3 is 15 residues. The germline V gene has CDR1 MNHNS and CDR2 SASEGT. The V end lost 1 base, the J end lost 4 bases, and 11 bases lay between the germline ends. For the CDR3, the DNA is TGTGCCAGCAGTGAAGTTGGACAGCGATACAATGAGCAGTTCTTC. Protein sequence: CASSEVGQRYNEQFF.

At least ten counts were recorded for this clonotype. Here the CDR3 DNA reads TGTGCCAGCAGCCCCAGGGGGGACGGCTACACCTTC. Protein sequence: CASSPRGDGYTF. The chain employs TRBV7-9 and TRBJ1-2, with 7 bases lining up with TRBD1. Germline CDR1 and CDR2: SEHNR and FQNEAQ (reference sequence). The CDR3 is 12 amino acids. V gave up 5 bases and J gave up 8 bases; unmatched junction bases: 5.

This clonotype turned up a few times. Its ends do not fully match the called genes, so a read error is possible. The CDR3 region has the DNA TGTGCCAGCAGCCAGACCGGGACAGGACGACTAGAGGGGGCCTTC. Protein sequence: CASSQTGTGRLEGAF. J is TRBJ1-2 and V is TRBV5-4; 8 bases fit TRBD1. Germline loops: CDR1 SGHNT, CDR2 YYREEE (reference sequence). The CDR3 extends over 15 amino acids.

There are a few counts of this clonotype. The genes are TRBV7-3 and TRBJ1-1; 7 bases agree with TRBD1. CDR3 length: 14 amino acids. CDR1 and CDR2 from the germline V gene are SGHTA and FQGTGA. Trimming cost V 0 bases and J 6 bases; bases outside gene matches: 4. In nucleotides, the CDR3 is TGTGCCAGCAGCTTAACAGGGGGCCTCGCTGAAGCTTTCTTT. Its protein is CASSLTGGLAEAFF.

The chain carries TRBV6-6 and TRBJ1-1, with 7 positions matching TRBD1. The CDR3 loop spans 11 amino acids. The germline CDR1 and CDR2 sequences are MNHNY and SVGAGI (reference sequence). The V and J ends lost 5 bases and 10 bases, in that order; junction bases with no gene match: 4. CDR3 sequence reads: CASSPQGTAFF. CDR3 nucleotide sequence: TGTGCCAGCAGTCCACAGGGGACAGCTTTCTTT.